This record covers a single T cell receptor beta chain. Antigen unknown. This CDR3 spans 14 amino acids. V lost 4 bases to trimming and J lost 9 bases; unmatched junction nucleotides: 6. Per germline, CDR1 SEHNR and CDR2 FQNEAQ (reference sequence). The sample is drawn from a study of cytomegalovirus exposure and HLA in healthy donors. Whole-study results and caveats: Overall, under 200 TCR beta chains were annotated as cytomegalovirus-associated. Sequencing likely caused a cluster of highly shared sequence variants.

In the PCR, 60 Vbeta and 13 Jbeta primers were used. Data came from immunoSEQ multiplex PCR; TCRdb stores just in-frame clones and leaves some out. This sample has tens of thousands of clones; around 53% occur once, and the top ten carry around 6.2%. The specimen sequenced was PBMCs. This TCR derives from a woman in her thirties or forties in good health and CMV-seropositive. The V and J genes are TRBV7-9 and TRBJ1-6, with 7 bases fitting TRBD1. CDR3 loop: CASSSDSGGSPLHF. CDR3 in DNA: TGTGCCAGCAGCTCAGACTCAGGGGGTTCACCCCTCCACTTT.